This T cell receptor (beta chain) was recovered during a study of metastatic and nonmetastatic thyroid tumors. Trimming took 5 bases from V and 5 from J; bases not matched to a gene: 4. The CDR3 contains 14 residues. Germline lookup yields CDR1 SGHAT and CDR2 FQNNGV. Every patient underwent thyroid surgery untreated. TCRdb re-called clones from the PCR reads using MiXCR. The data hold about 24,000 clones, with under 25% observed a single time. This chain joins TRBV11-2 and TRBJ1-4, with 8 bases fitting TRBD1. This TCR came from a male donor with papillary thyroid cancer or a benign thyroid nodule (not recorded which). Some clones in this sample may be carry-over from other donors' samples. Input material: blood. The DNA for the CDR3 is TGTGCCAGCAGCCGGACAGGGACAAATGAAAAACTGTTTTTT. Translating gives CASSRTGTNEKLFF. The whole variable domain, remainder taken from reference TRBV11-2 and TRBJ1-4, is EAGVAQSPRYKIIEKRQSVAFWCNPISGHATLYWYQQILGQGPKLLIQFQNNGVVDDSQLPKDRFSAERLKGVDSTLKIQPAKLEDSAVYLCASSRTGTNEKLFFGSGTQLSVL.